The entry that follows covers one T cell receptor beta chain sequence. The antigen is unknown. Every TCR beta cDNA library bore unique molecular identifiers. The source material, about 0.9 to 11 million T cells, gave rise to roughly 0.5 million cDNA molecules. MiXCR was run by TCRdb on the PCR reads, yielding one entry per CDR3 protein. The table lists hundreds of thousands of distinct CDR3 sequences, roughly three fifths of them singletons, with around 10% in the top ten. The record originates from a study of post-analysis software for immune sequencing data. Study in general: Recorded disease courses covered relapsing-remitting, secondary progressive and progressive-relapsing multiple sclerosis. Some patients had no subtype annotation. Overall study findings and caveats: Compared with controls, patients had more of about 5 TRBV segments, including TRBV5-6, TRBV5-1 and TRBV20-1. Batch-mates among the samples co-clustered strongly by F measure. Significantly decreased normalized Chao1 diversity was recorded for multiple sclerosis patients relative to controls.

The trim removed 2 bases at V and 1 base at J, leaving 7 bases unmatched. This CDR3 contains 17 residues. Germline CDR1 and CDR2: MNHEY and SVGAGI. Sequenced material: blood. This TCR was sampled from a girl aged 2 to 10 with multiple sclerosis. The chain is built from TRBV6-5 and TRBJ2-5, with 10 bases aligning to TRBD2. CDR3: CASSYSGTSDPQETQYF. The CDR3 DNA follows: TGTGCCAGCAGTTACAGCGGGACTAGCGATCCCCAAGAGACCCAGTACTTC.